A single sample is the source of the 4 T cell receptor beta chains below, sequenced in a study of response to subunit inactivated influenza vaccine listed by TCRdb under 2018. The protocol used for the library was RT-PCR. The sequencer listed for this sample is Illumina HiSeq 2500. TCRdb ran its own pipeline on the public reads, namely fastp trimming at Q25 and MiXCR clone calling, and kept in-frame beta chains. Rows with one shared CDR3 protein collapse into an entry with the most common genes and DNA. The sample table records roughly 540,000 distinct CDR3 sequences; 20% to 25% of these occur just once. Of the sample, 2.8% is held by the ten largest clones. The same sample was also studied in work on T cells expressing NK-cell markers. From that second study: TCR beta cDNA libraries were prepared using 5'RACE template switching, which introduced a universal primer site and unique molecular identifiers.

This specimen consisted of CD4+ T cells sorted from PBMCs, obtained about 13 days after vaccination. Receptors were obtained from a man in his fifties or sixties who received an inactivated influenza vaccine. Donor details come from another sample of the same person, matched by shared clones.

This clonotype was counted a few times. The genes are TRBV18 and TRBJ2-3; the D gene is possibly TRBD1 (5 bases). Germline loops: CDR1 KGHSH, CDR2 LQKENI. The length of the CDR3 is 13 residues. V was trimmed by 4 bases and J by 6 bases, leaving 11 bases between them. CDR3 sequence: CASSLQDPDTQYF. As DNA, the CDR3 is TGTGCCAGCTCACTACAGGACCCCGATACGCAGTATTTT.

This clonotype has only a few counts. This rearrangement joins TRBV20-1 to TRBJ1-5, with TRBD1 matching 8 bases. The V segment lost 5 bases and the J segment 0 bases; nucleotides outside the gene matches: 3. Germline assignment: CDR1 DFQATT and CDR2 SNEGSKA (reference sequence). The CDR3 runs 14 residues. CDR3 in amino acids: CSALTGASNQPQHF. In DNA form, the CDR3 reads TGCAGTGCTCTGACAGGGGCTAGCAATCAGCCCCAGCATTTT.

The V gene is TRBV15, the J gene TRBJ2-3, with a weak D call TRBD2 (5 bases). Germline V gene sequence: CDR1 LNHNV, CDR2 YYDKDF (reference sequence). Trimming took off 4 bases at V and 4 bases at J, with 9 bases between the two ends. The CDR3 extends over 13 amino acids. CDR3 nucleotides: TGTGCCACCAGCAAAAAGAGGGCAGATACGCAGTATTTT. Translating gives CATSKKRADTQYF.

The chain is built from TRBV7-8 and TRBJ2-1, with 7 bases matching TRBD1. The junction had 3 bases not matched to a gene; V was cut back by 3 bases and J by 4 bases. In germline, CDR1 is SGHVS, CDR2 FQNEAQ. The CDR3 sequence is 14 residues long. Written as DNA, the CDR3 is TGTGCCAGCAGCTTCCGACAGGGATACAATGAGCAGTTCTTC. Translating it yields CASSFRQGYNEQFF.